This T cell receptor (beta chain) is drawn from a study of cytomegalovirus exposure and HLA in healthy donors. 60 Vbeta and 13 Jbeta primers were used in PCR. TCRdb keeps only in-frame clones here, not all; method: immunoSEQ multiplex PCR. The sample lists some 110,000 clones, more than 65% occurring once. The CDR3 has 18 amino acids. CDR1 and CDR2 (germline): ENHRY, SYGVKD. A word on this clone: An end of the junction does not agree with germline; a read error may underlie this.

The chain links TRBV10-3 to TRBJ2-6; TRBD1 agrees at 10 bases. The sample taken for sequencing was PBMCs. This sequence originates from a middle-aged man in good health and CMV-seropositive. CDR3 coding DNA: TGTGCCATCAGGGAGTACCGGGACAGGGGCTCTGGGGCCAACGTCCTGACTTTC. It is translated as CAIREYRDRGSGANVLTF.